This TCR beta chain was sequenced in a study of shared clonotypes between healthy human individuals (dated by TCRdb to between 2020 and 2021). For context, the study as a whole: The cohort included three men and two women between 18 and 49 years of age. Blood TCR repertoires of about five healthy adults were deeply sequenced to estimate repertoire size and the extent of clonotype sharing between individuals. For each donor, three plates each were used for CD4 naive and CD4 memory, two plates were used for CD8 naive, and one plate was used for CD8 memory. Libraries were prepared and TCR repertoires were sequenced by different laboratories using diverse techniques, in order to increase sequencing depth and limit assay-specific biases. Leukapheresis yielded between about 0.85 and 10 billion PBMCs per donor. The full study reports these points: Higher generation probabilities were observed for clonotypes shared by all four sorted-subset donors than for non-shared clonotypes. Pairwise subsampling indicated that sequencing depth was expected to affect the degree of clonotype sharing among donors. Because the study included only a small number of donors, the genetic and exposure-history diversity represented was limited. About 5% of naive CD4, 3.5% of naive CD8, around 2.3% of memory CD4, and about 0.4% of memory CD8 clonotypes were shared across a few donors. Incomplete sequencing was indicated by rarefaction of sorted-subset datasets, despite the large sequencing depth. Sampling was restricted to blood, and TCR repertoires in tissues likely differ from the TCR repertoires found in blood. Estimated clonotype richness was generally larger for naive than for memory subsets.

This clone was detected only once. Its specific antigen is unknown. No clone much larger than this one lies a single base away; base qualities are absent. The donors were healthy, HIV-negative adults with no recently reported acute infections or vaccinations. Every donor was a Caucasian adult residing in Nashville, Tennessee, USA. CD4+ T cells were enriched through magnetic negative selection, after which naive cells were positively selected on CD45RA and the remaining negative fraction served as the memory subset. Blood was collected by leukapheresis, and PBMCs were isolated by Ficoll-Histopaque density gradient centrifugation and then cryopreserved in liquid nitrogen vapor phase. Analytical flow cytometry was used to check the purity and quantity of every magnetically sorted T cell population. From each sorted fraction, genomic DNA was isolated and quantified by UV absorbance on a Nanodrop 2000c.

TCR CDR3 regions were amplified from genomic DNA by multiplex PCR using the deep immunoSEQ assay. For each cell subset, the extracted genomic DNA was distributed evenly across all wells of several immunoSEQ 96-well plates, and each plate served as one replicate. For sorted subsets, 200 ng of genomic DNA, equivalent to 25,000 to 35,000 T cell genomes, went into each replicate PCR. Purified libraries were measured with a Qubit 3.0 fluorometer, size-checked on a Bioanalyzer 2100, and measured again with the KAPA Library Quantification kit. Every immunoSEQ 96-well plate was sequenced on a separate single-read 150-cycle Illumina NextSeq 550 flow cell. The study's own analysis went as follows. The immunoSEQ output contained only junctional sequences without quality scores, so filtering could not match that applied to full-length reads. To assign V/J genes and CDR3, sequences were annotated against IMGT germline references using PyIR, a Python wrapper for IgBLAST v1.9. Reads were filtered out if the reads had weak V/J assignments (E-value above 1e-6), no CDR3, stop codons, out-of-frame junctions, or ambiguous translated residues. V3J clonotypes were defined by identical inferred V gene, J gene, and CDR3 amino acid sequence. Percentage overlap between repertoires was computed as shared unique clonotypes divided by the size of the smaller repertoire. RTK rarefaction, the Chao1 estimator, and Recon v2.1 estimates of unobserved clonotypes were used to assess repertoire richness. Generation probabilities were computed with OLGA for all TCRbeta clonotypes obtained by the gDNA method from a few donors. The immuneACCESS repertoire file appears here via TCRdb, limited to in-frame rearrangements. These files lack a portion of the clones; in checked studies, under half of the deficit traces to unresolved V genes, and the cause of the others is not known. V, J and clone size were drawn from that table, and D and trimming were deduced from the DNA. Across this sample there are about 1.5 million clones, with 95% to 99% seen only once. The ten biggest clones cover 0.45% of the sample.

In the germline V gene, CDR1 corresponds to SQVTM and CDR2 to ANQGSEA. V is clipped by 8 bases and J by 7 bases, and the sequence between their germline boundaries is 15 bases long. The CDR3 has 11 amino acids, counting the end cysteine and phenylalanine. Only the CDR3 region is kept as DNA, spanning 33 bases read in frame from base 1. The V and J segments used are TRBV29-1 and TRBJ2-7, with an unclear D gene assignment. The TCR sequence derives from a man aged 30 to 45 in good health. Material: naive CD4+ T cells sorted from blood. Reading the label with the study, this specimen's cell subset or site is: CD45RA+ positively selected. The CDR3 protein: CSPKGEEEQYF. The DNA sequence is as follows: TGCAGCCCGAAAGGCGAGGAGGAGCAGTACTTC.